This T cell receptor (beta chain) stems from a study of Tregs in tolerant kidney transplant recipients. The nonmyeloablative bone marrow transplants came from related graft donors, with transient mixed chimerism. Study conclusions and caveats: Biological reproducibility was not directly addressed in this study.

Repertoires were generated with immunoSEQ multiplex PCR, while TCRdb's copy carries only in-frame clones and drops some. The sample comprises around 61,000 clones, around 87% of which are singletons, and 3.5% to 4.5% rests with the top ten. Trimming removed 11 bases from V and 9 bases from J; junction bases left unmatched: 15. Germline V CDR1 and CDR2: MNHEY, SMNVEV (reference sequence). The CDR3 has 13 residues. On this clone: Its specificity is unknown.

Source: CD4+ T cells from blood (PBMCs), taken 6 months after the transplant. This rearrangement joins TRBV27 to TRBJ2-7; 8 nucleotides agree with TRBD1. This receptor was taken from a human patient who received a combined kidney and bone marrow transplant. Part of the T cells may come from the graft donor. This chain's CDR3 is CALQGAETCGQYF. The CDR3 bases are TGTGCCCTCCAGGGGGCAGAAACATGCGGGCAGTACTTC.